This TCR beta chain was sequenced in a study of post-analysis software for immune sequencing data. Study overall: Relapsing-remitting, secondary progressive and progressive-relapsing forms made up the multiple sclerosis disease courses. Findings and limits, study-wide: Multiple sclerosis patients had significantly lower normalized Chao1 diversity than controls. Samples sharing a preparation batch grouped tightly together when assessed by F measure. With TRBV5-6, TRBV5-1 and TRBV20-1 included, 5 or 6 TRBV segments were more frequent in patients than in controls.

As regards this clonotype: Its antigen is unknown. The junction and the germline gene differ at one end; a read error may be behind it.

From germline, CDR1 is MNHEY and CDR2 SVGEGT. CDR3 size: 15 residues. Prepared TCR beta cDNA libraries contained unique molecular identifiers. A population of roughly 0.85 to 11 million T cells gave rise to about half a million cDNA molecules. TCRdb processed the PCR reads anew with MiXCR; each CDR3 protein has one entry. The data contain 750,000 to 950,000 distinct CDR3 sequences, about 57% of them singletons. The sequencing input was blood. This clonotype was sampled from a girl between 5 and 17 years old with multiple sclerosis. This chain connects TRBV6-2 or TRBV6-3 to TRBJ2-1, with D hard to call. The CDR3 bases are TGTGCCAGCAGCTACTTAATGGGATCCTACAATGAGCAGTTCTTC. It encodes CASSYLMGSYNEQFF.